These 17 T cell receptor beta chains were sequenced from one sample in a study of blood T cell repertoires in COVID-19. The assay was immunoSEQ multiplex PCR, and TCRdb's table has in-frame clones only and misses some. The sample holds about 73,000 clones, over 80% seen once. The source material was peripheral blood. The origin of the receptors is a man aged 80 or over with active or convalescent COVID-19.

The chain combines TRBV28 with TRBJ2-5; D is unclear. This CDR3 comprises 12 residues. Germline V gene lookup returns CDR1 MDHEN and CDR2 SYDVKM. Trimming removed 5 bases from V and 14 bases from J, with 18 bases in between. The DNA of the CDR3 is TGTGCCAGCAGTCCCCAAGCCACCTTCCACTACTTC. Translating gives CASSPQATFHYF.

This chain joins TRBV5-4 and TRBJ1-2; D is ambiguous. Germline lookup yields CDR1 SGHNT and CDR2 YYREEE (reference sequence). This CDR3 has 13 amino acids. The V gene lost 4 bases and the J gene lost 4 bases, with 11 bases spanning the gap. The CDR3 DNA reads as TGTGCCAGCAGCGCACCAGAGGTCTATGGCTACACCTTC. This encodes CASSAPEVYGYTF.

The chain employs TRBV29-1 and TRBJ2-1; maybe TRBD2 (5 bases). This CDR3 is built from 12 residues. Germline CDR1 reads SQVTM; CDR2 reads ANQGSEA. Deletions cut 3 bases from V and 6 bases from J, with 9 bases between. CDR3 bases: TGCAGCGTTGAGGCAGGAGGCAATGAGCAGTTCTTC. Protein sequence: CSVEAGGNEQFF.

Only a few counts were recorded for this clone. This same CDR3 is encoded by further DNA sequences in the sample. The rearrangement uses TRBV7-9 and TRBJ1-5; 8 nucleotides agree with TRBD1. Losses at the gene ends were 5 bases for V and 5 bases for J; bases not matched to a gene: 2. CDR1 and CDR2 (germline): SEHNR, FQNEAQ (reference sequence). The CDR3 length is 13 residues. The CDR3 is CASSLDRDQPQHF. The CDR3 DNA reads as TGTGCCAGCAGCCTGGACAGGGATCAGCCCCAGCATTTT. The entire variable domain, with the rest obtained from reference TRBV7-9 and TRBJ1-5, is as follows: DTGVSQNPRHKITKRGQNVTFRCDPISEHNRLYWYRQTLGQGPEFLTYFQNEAQLEKSRLLSDRFSAERPKGSFSTLEIQRTEQGDSAMYLCASSLDRDQPQHFGDGTRLSIL.

This clone was seen a handful of times. The CDR3 loop reads CASSGGVGEKLFF. CDR3 coding DNA: TGTGCCAGCAGTGGGGGCGTGGGTGAAAAACTGTTTTTT. The chain has TRBV28 and TRBJ1-4, with a tentative D call TRBD1 (6 bases). There are 13 residues in the CDR3. The ends were cut back, 5 bases at V and 7 bases at J, with 11 bases in the middle. The V gene's germline CDR1 is MDHEN and CDR2 SYDVKM.

The V gene is TRBV7-9, the J gene TRBJ1-3, with D unclear. The CDR3 has 13 residues. Looked up from germline, CDR1 is SEHNR and CDR2 is FQNEAQ (reference sequence). Trimming left V 5 bases short and J 0 bases short, with 5 bases between. The DNA for the CDR3 is TGTGCCAGCAGCCAGGTCTCTGGAAACACCATATATTTT. This codes for CASSQVSGNTIYF.

The V gene is TRBV5-5, the J gene TRBJ2-3; possibly TRBD2 for D (7 bases). CDR1 is SGHKS and CDR2 is YYEKEE in the germline V gene (reference sequence). V was clipped by 9 bases and J by 0 bases, with 20 bases between them. The CDR3 loop spans 16 amino acids. The CDR3, as DNA: TGTGCCACCAAGGGGGGGGGTCCCACTAGCACAGATACGCAGTATTTT. Protein: CATKGGGPTSTDTQYF.

Points on this clone: The same CDR3 arises from other DNA sequences in this sample as well. The chain has TRBV30 and TRBJ2-7, with D possibly TRBD1 on 6 matching bases. The CDR3 sequence is 12 residues long. Per germline, CDR1 GTSNPN and CDR2 SVGIG (reference sequence). V was pared by 2 bases and J by 4 bases, with 9 bases between. CDR3 sequence reads: CAWSRQGYEQYF. DNA of the CDR3: TGTGCCTGGAGTAGGCAGGGGTACGAGCAGTACTTC. Full variable domain (outside the CDR3, taken from reference TRBV30 and TRBJ2-7): SQTIHQWPATLVQPVGSPLSLECTVEGTSNPNLYWYRQAAGRGLQLLFYSVGIGQISSEVPQNLSASRPQDRQFILSSKKLLLSDSGFYLCAWSRQGYEQYFGPGTRLTVT.

The chain joins TRBV21-1 to TRBJ1-5; TRBD1 reflects the table's D call only, with no check against the DNA. TRBV21-1 is annotated as a pseudogene. This CDR3 is 18 amino acids long. CDR3 residues: CASSKVCDRVTGNQPQHF. The CDR3 region has the DNA TGTGCCAGCAGCAAAGTTTGCGACAGGGTAACTGGCAATCAGCCCCAGCATTTT.

The chain combines TRBV6-5 with TRBJ2-1, with TRBD1 matching 7 bases. CDR1 is MNHEY, CDR2 SVGAGI, per germline. The V segment lost 4 bases and the J segment 4 bases; nucleotides outside the gene matches: 4. The length of the CDR3 is 14 residues. The CDR3, as DNA: TGTGCCAGCAGTTCCCGGGACAGATACAATGAGCAGTTCTTC. Amino acid sequence: CASSSRDRYNEQFF.

J is TRBJ1-1 and V is TRBV18; a weak D match, TRBD1 (5 bases). Germline CDR1 is KGHSH and CDR2 is LQKENI. With 1 base removed from V and 3 bases from J, the gap between germline ends came to 12 bases. This CDR3 is 15 amino acids long. CDR3 amino acids: CASSPRRAGYTEAFF. The CDR3 region has the DNA TGTGCCAGCTCACCACGCAGGGCAGGGTACACTGAAGCTTTCTTT. Drawing the rest from reference TRBV18 and TRBJ1-1, the complete variable domain is NAGVMQNPRHLVRRRGQEARLRCSPMKGHSHVYWYRQLPEEGLKFMVYLQKENIIDESGMPKERFSAEFPKEGPSILRIQQVVRGDSAAYFCASSPRRAGYTEAFFGQGTRLTVV.

The chain is built from TRBV4-2 and TRBJ1-1; 7 positions match TRBD1. The CDR3 has 15 residues. V lost 0 bases and J lost 1; bases outside the gene matches: 2. CDR1 and CDR2 (germline): LGHNA, YNFKEQ. CDR3 in amino acids: CASSQDPGGNTEAFF. The CDR3 DNA reads TGTGCCAGCAGCCAAGATCCAGGGGGGAACACTGAAGCTTTCTTT.

The chain joins TRBV7-2 to TRBJ2-7; D is possibly TRBD2 (7 bases). CDR3 length: 14 residues. Germline-derived CDR1 and CDR2 are SGHTA and FQGNSA. The ends were cut back, 6 bases at V and 2 bases at J, with 14 bases in the middle. The CDR3 is CASSTGRGTYEQYF. The CDR3, as DNA: TGTGCCAGCAGTACAGGGAGGGGGACCTACGAGCAGTACTTC. Drawing the rest from reference TRBV7-2 and TRBJ2-7, the complete variable domain is GAGVSQSPSNKVTEKGKDVELRCDPISGHTALYWYRQSLGQGLEFLIYFQGNSAPDKSGLPSDRFSAERTGGSVSTLTIQRTQQEDSAVYLCASSTGRGTYEQYFGPGTRLTVT.

The V and J genes are TRBV24-1 and TRBJ2-7; TRBD2 might be the D (5 bases). V lost 0 bases and J lost 6, with 8 bases in between. This CDR3 spans 13 amino acids. CDR1 and CDR2 from the germline V gene are KGHDR and SFDVKD. In DNA, the CDR3 is TGTGCCACCAGTGATTTGACGAGGGTCGAGCAGTACTTC. It translates to CATSDLTRVEQYF.

The chain has TRBV5-1 and TRBJ2-6; tentative D call: TRBD1 (5 bases). Germline V CDR1 and CDR2: SGHRS, YFSETQ. The CDR3 covers 15 residues. Trimming took off 5 bases at V and 1 base at J, with 10 bases between the two ends. The CDR3 loop is CASRGQGSGANVLTF. CDR3 coding DNA: TGCGCCAGCAGAGGTCAGGGTTCTGGGGCCAACGTCCTGACTTTC.

The chain has TRBV5-1 and TRBJ2-5, with 14 bases identical to TRBD2. Germline loops: CDR1 SGHRS, CDR2 YFSETQ. J lost 1 base, V lost 4 bases, and 6 bases had no gene match. The CDR3 covers 17 residues. The CDR3 region is CASSITGTSGGQETQYF. CDR3 DNA: TGCGCCAGCAGCATAACCGGGACTAGCGGGGGCCAAGAGACCCAGTACTTC. The full variable domain, rest sourced from reference TRBV5-1 and TRBJ2-5, is KAGVTQTPRYLIKTRGQQVTLSCSPISGHRSVSWYQQTPGQGLQFLFEYFSETQRNKGNFPGRFSGRQFSNSRSEMNVSTLELGDSALYLCASSITGTSGGQETQYFGPGTRLLVL.

The V call is TRBV2, the J call TRBJ1-4, with a tentative D call TRBD1 (5 bases). V was trimmed by 4 bases and J by 4 bases, leaving 13 bases between them. CDR3 size: 15 residues. Germline V gene lookup returns CDR1 SNHLY and CDR2 FYNNEI. The DNA for the CDR3 is TGTGCCAGCAGTGGATCCGGGGGACTTAATGAAAAACTGTTTTTT. Its translation is CASSGSGGLNEKLFF.